This is a list of T cell receptor beta chains from one sample in a study of shared T cell receptors in the human thymus. Clones were sequenced by immunoSEQ multiplex PCR, and TCRdb holds only the in-frame ones, with some missing. The sample contains more than 300,000 clones, roughly 94% of which appear only once. Specimen: thymocytes. The receptors come from a human donor. Both conserved end residues are part of each CDR3. The order of the fields is V gene, J gene, clone size, D gene, CDR3 protein, CDR3 DNA. A D gene is named only where the DNA matches it firmly. Part of the rows lack a size; the others show once, few, many or a class for expanded clones.

V: TRBV11-2
J: TRBJ2-7
size: .
D: TRBD2
CDR3: CASSPGTSGAYEQYF
DNA: TGTGCCAGCAGTCCCGGGACTAGCGGAGCCTACGAGCAGTACTTC

V: TRBV4-3
J: TRBJ2-1
size: .
D: .
CDR3: CASASVRVTYNEQFF
DNA: TGCGCCAGCGCAAGTGTGAGGGTTACCTACAATGAGCAGTTCTTC

V: TRBV5-4
J: TRBJ1-2
size: .
D: TRBD1
CDR3: CASRGQVYGYTF
DNA: TGTGCCAGCAGAGGACAGGTTTACGGCTACACCTTC

V: TRBV5-6
J: TRBJ2-7
size: .
D: .
CDR3: CASSLEGLGYEQYF
DNA: TGTGCCAGCAGCTTGGAGGGGTTGGGATACGAGCAGTACTTC

V: TRBV5-6
J: TRBJ1-3
size: .
D: .
CDR3: CASSSGAGSGNTIYF
DNA: TGTGCCAGCAGTTCGGGGGCAGGGTCTGGAAACACCATATATTTT

V: TRBV10-1
J: TRBJ2-1
size: .
D: .
CDR3: CASAPGDSSYNEQFF
DNA: TGCGCCAGTGCCCCGGGGGATAGCTCCTACAATGAGCAGTTCTTC

V: TRBV5-5
J: TRBJ1-2
size: .
D: TRBD1
CDR3: CASSATGEGYTF
DNA: TGTGCCAGCAGCGCGACAGGGGAAGGCTACACCTTC

V: TRBV11-2
J: TRBJ2-1
size: .
D: .
CDR3: CASSSFLGGSYNEQFF
DNA: TGTGCCAGCAGCTCGTTCTTAGGGGGCTCCTACAATGAGCAGTTCTTC

V: TRBV4-2
J: TRBJ1-1
size: .
D: .
CDR3: CASSQVSGVSEAFF
DNA: TGTGCCAGCAGCCAAGTTTCGGGGGTTAGTGAAGCTTTCTTT

V: TRBV5-8
J: TRBJ2-7
size: .
D: .
CDR3: CASNTRERQYF
DNA: TGTGCCAGCAACACCCGGGAGCGGCAGTACTTC

V: TRBV25-1
J: TRBJ2-2
size: .
D: TRBD2
CDR3: CASSETLAGGYTGELFF
DNA: TGTGCCAGCAGTGAAACCCTAGCGGGAGGGTACACCGGGGAGCTGTTTTTT

V: TRBV6-1
J: TRBJ2-4
size: .
D: .
CDR3: CASSEESAATDQNIQYF
DNA: TGTGCCAGCAGTGAAGAAAGCGCCGCGACCGATCAAAACATTCAGTACTTC

V: TRBV12-5
J: TRBJ2-2
size: .
D: .
CDR3: CASGLDPSELFF
DNA: TGTGCTAGTGGTTTGGACCCCTCTGAGCTGTTTTTT

V: TRBV5-5
J: TRBJ1-2
size: .
D: TRBD1
CDR3: CASSVRQGVLIRGYTF
DNA: TGTGCCAGCAGTGTCCGACAGGGGGTTCTTATAAGGGGCTACACCTTC

V: TRBV5-5
J: TRBJ1-4
size: .
D: .
CDR3: CASSPGTANEKLFF
DNA: TGTGCCAGCAGCCCCGGGACGGCAAATGAAAAACTGTTTTTT

V: TRBV29-1
J: TRBJ1-2
size: .
D: .
CDR3: CSVEQAGKDYGYTF
DNA: TGCAGCGTTGAACAGGCAGGGAAGGACTATGGCTACACCTTC

V: TRBV27
J: TRBJ2-5
size: .
D: .
CDR3: CASSLRYQETQYF
DNA: TGTGCCAGCAGTTTAAGGTACCAAGAGACCCAGTACTTC

V: TRBV19
J: TRBJ1-2
size: .
D: .
CDR3: CASRGTNRAPNYGYTF
DNA: TGTGCCAGTAGAGGGACAAACAGGGCGCCAAACTATGGCTACACCTTC

V: TRBV11-2
J: TRBJ2-1
size: few
D: TRBD2
CDR3: CASSLGIAGEWSYNEQFF
DNA: TGTGCCAGCAGCTTGGGAATAGCGGGAGAATGGTCCTACAATGAGCAGTTCTTC

V: TRBV7-9
J: TRBJ2-7
size: .
D: TRBD1
CDR3: CASSAGDRVSYEQYF
DNA: TGTGCCAGCAGCGCCGGGGACAGGGTTTCCTACGAGCAGTACTTC

V: TRBV7-2
J: TRBJ2-2
size: .
D: TRBD1
CDR3: CASSLERDRDNTGELFF
DNA: TGTGCCAGCAGCTTAGAGAGGGACAGGGACAACACCGGGGAGCTGTTTTTT

V: TRBV5-6
J: TRBJ2-5
size: .
D: TRBD1
CDR3: CASSSLRDREETQYF
DNA: TGTGCCAGCAGCTCACTCCGGGACAGGGAAGAGACCCAGTACTTC

V: TRBV18
J: TRBJ2-3
size: .
D: .
CDR3: CASSPPEVSSTDTQYF
DNA: TGTGCCAGCTCACCACCGGAGGTTTCCAGCACAGATACGCAGTATTTT

V: TRBV25-1
J: TRBJ2-3
size: .
D: .
CDR3: CASTERGPGVDPADTQYF
DNA: TGTGCCAGCACCGAACGTGGTCCAGGGGTAGATCCAGCAGATACGCAGTATTTT

V: TRBV7-9
J: TRBJ2-2
size: .
D: .
CDR3: CASTRRLGEAGELFF
DNA: TGTGCCAGCACCCGTCGGTTAGGGGAGGCCGGGGAGCTGTTTTTT

V: TRBV27
J: TRBJ2-7
size: .
D: TRBD2
CDR3: CASSFLWTSGTYEQYF
DNA: TGTGCCAGCAGTTTCTTATGGACTAGCGGGACCTACGAGCAGTACTTC

V: TRBV18
J: TRBJ2-7
size: .
D: TRBD2
CDR3: CASSPLHKREYYEQYF
DNA: TGTGCCAGCTCACCACTCCATAAGCGGGAGTACTACGAGCAGTACTTC

V: TRBV4-3
J: TRBJ2-7
size: .
D: TRBD1
CDR3: CASSQDQGAGEQYF
DNA: TGCGCCAGCAGCCAAGACCAGGGGGCTGGTGAGCAGTACTTC